The 18 T cell receptor beta chains reported below all come from one sample, sequenced in a study of blood T cell repertoires in COVID-19. The table came from immunoSEQ multiplex PCR; TCRdb's copy has only in-frame clones and leaves some out. Counted here are about 160,000 clones, 85% occurring once; the ten biggest clones make up approximately 3.3%. The sequenced sample was peripheral blood. Receptors were obtained from a human donor with acute or convalescent COVID-19. The donor label of this sample is uncertain.

The CDR3, as DNA: TGTGCCAGCACCGTACAGAGCTCCTACGAGCAGTACTTC. It codes for CASTVQSSYEQYF. The chain has TRBV12-3 or TRBV12-4 and TRBJ2-7; D remains unclear. V lost 7 bases, J lost 0 bases, and 10 bases lay in between. The CDR3 loop spans 13 amino acids.

V gene TRBV7-2 combines with J gene TRBJ1-5, with 9 bases fitting TRBD1. After removal of 5 bases from V and 0 bases from J, the junction contained 11 bases not matched to a gene. The CDR3 has 18 amino acids. CDR1 is SGHTA, CDR2 FQGNSA, per germline. CDR3: CASSAAGQGLGSNQPQHF. CDR3 coding DNA: TGTGCCAGCAGCGCTGCAGGACAGGGGTTAGGTAGCAATCAGCCCCAGCATTTT.

Points on this clone: Other DNA sequences in this sample translate to the same CDR3. CDR3 bases: TGTGCCAGCAGCGCAACAGGGAATTCACCCCTCCACTTT. Residues: CASSATGNSPLHF. The gene calls are TRBV9 and TRBJ1-6, with D possibly TRBD1 on 6 matching bases. The CDR3 runs to 13 residues. CDR1 and CDR2 from the germline V gene are SGDLS and YYNGEE. Trimming stripped 3 bases from V and 7 bases from J, with 8 bases between.

The chain combines TRBV28 with TRBJ1-2, with a tentative D call TRBD1 (6 bases). Germline CDR1 is MDHEN and CDR2 is SYDVKM. This CDR3 is 14 amino acids long. V shed 6 bases and J shed 2 bases, with 13 bases lying between them. CDR3 loop: CASRPTGLNYGYTF. The CDR3 region has the DNA TGTGCCAGCAGGCCTACAGGGCTAAACTATGGCTACACCTTC.

This chain uses TRBV7-2 with TRBJ1-5, with D possibly TRBD1 on 5 matching bases. Trimming took off 2 bases at V and 7 bases at J, with 15 bases between the two ends. The CDR3 sequence is 15 residues long. Germline V gene lookup returns CDR1 SGHTA and CDR2 FQGNSA. In DNA form, the CDR3 reads TGTGCCAGCAGCTTAAGGGGAGCAGGGAGGCAGCCCCAGCATTTT. Its protein is CASSLRGAGRQPQHF.

This clone was found a few times. V gene TRBV7-2 combines with J gene TRBJ1-1; the D is unclear. Per the germline V gene, CDR1 is SGHTA and CDR2 is FQGNSA. V dropped 5 bases and J dropped 0 bases, with 13 bases sitting between them. There are 15 residues in the CDR3. CDR3 protein: CASSPGKQLNTEAFF. DNA for the CDR3: TGTGCCAGCAGCCCCGGGAAGCAGCTGAACACTGAAGCTTTCTTT.

The rearrangement joins TRBV5-4 to TRBJ2-5; TRBD2 aligns across 8 bases. Germline values: CDR1 SGHNT, CDR2 YYREEE (reference sequence). V lost 1 base to trimming and J lost 3 bases; unmatched junction nucleotides: 2. CDR3 length equals 14 residues. This CDR3 reads CASSLLLAEETQYF. The DNA of the CDR3 is TGTGCCAGCAGCTTGTTACTAGCGGAAGAGACCCAGTACTTC. The full variable domain, in which reference TRBV5-4 and TRBJ2-5 provide the parts outside the CDR3, is ETGVTQSPTHLIKTRGQQVTLRCSSQSGHNTVSWYQQALGQGPQFIFQYYREEENGRGNFPPRFSGLQFPNYSSELNVNALELDDSALYLCASSLLLAEETQYFGPGTRLLVL.

The V call is TRBV19, the J call TRBJ1-4; 10 bases are shared with TRBD1. The CDR3 consists of 14 residues. Germline V gene data show CDR1 as LNHDA and CDR2 as SQIVND (reference sequence). V gave up 3 bases and J gave up 8 bases; unmatched junction bases: 3. The CDR3 region is CASSMDRGREKLFF. The CDR3 DNA follows: TGTGCCAGTAGTATGGACAGGGGGAGAGAAAAACTGTTTTTT.

The V and J genes are TRBV10-2 and TRBJ1-4; 9 nucleotides line up with TRBD1. This CDR3 has 17 residues. Germline lookup yields CDR1 WSHSY and CDR2 SAAADI. After removal of 8 bases from V and 0 bases from J, the junction contained 10 bases not matched to a gene. This CDR3 reads CASRDRARSATNEKLFF. The CDR3 DNA follows: TGCGCCAGCCGGGACAGGGCTCGTAGTGCAACTAATGAAAAACTGTTTTTT.

The rearrangement uses TRBV4-2 and TRBJ1-1; a weak D match, TRBD1 (5 bases). Between the trimmed V and J ends, which lost 1 base and 8 bases, there was a span of 26 bases. The CDR3 runs to 18 residues. Germline assignment: CDR1 LGHNA and CDR2 YNFKEQ. The CDR3 DNA is TGTGCCAGCAGCCAAGGATCATCAGGAGGGACCGCTTATGGCGAAGCTTTCTTT. Protein sequence: CASSQGSSGGTAYGEAFF.

V gene TRBV10-3 combines with J gene TRBJ2-7; D is uncertain. From germline, CDR1 is ENHRY and CDR2 SYGVKD. This CDR3 is built from 14 residues. With 0 bases removed from V and 2 bases from J, the gap between germline ends came to 8 bases. Written as DNA, the CDR3 is TGTGCCATCAGTGAGTCGGGTGAGGCCTACGAGCAGTACTTC. Its protein product is CAISESGEAYEQYF.

The rearrangement links TRBV27 to TRBJ1-6; no clear D gene. The CDR3 has 18 amino acids. Trimming took 0 bases from V and 0 from J, leaving 12 bases between them. Germline CDR1 is MNHEY and CDR2 is SMNVEV (reference sequence). CDR3 coding DNA: TGTGCCAGCAGTTTATCGGGTTATCGGAGCTCCTATAATTCACCCCTCCACTTT. This sequence encodes CASSLSGYRSSYNSPLHF.

This clone has a single count. This chain uses TRBV25-1 with TRBJ1-3; the match to TRBD1 covers 9 bases. This CDR3 contains 15 residues. The germline V gene encodes CDR1 MGHDK and CDR2 SYGVNS. The trim removed 7 bases at V and 2 bases at J, leaving 6 bases unmatched. The CDR3 spells CASTEDRGPGNTIYF. The CDR3 DNA follows: TGTGCCAGCACCGAGGACAGGGGCCCTGGAAACACCATATATTTT.

The chain joins TRBV27 to TRBJ1-1; D not resolved. In germline, CDR1 is MNHEY, CDR2 SMNVEV (reference sequence). The V gene lost 6 bases and the J gene lost 4 bases, with 15 bases spanning the gap. This CDR3 has 14 residues. This chain's CDR3 is CASRSIGVVTEAFF. Here the CDR3 DNA reads TGTGCCAGCAGGTCCATCGGGGTTGTCACTGAAGCTTTCTTT.

The CDR3 here is CSVTGHLNTEAFF. CDR3 sequence (DNA): TGCAGCGTCACGGGACACTTGAACACTGAAGCTTTCTTT. This sequence joins TRBV29-1 and TRBJ1-1; a weak D match, TRBD1 (6 bases). V lost 6 bases and J lost 0, with 11 bases in between. Germline assignment: CDR1 SQVTM and CDR2 ANQGSEA. The CDR3 runs 13 residues.

Only a few counts were recorded for this clone. This sequence joins TRBV9 and TRBJ2-1; 10 nucleotides match TRBD1. Germline assignment: CDR1 SGDLS and CDR2 YYNGEE. J gave up 3 bases and V 4 bases, and 4 bases lay outside the gene matches. This CDR3 spans 15 amino acids. The CDR3 bases are TGTGCCAGCAGCCCGGGGACAGGGGACTACAATGAGCAGTTCTTC. Residues: CASSPGTGDYNEQFF.

This sequence joins TRBV4-3 and TRBJ1-2, with 12 bases fitting TRBD1. Germline assignment: CDR1 LGHNA and CDR2 YSLEER. This CDR3 has 15 amino acids. V dropped 3 bases and J dropped 5; count of bases not matched to a gene: 4. Here the CDR3 reads CASSQGTGGAYGYTF. CDR3 coding DNA: TGCGCCAGCAGCCAGGGGACAGGGGGCGCGTATGGCTACACCTTC.

CDR3 bases: TGTGCCAGCAGCCAAGTAAATCAGCCCCAGCATTTT. This codes for CASSQVNQPQHF. V gene TRBV4-2 combines with J gene TRBJ1-5; D uncertain. The CDR3 has 12 amino acids. V lost 1 base and J lost 4, with 2 bases in between. Germline loops: CDR1 LGHNA, CDR2 YNFKEQ.